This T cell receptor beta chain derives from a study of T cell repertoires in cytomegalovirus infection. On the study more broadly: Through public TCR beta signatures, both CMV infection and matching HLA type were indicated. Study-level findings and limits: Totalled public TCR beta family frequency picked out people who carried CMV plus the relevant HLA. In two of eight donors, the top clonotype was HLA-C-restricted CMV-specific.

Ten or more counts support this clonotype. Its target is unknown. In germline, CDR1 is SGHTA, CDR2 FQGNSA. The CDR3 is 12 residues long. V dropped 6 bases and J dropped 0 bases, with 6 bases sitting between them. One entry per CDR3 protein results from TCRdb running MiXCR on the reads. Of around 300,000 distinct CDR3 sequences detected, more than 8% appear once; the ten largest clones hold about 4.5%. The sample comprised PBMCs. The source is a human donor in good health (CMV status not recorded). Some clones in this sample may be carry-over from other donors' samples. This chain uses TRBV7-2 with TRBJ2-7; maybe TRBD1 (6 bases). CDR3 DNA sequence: TGTGCCAGCAGGGACAGCTCCTACGAGCAGTACTTC. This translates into CASRDSSYEQYF.